This is a list of T cell receptor beta chains from one sample in a study of cytomegalovirus exposure and HLA in healthy donors. TCRdb's copy holds only in-frame clones and misses some; the assay was immunoSEQ multiplex PCR. The repertoire has approximately 150,000 clones, approximately 86% of them found once; the top ten carry roughly 10%. Sequenced: PBMCs. The source of these receptors is a man aged 18 to 30 in good health and CMV-seropositive. Both conserved end residues are part of each CDR3. D genes are given only for firm matches. Clone size is not always given. Where it is, it says once, few, many or a class for expanded clones.

v_gene,abundance,j_gene,d_gene,CDR3nt,CDR3aa
TRBV11-2,-,TRBJ2-5,-,TGTGCCAGCAGCGCAAAAATAAGGGGCCAAGAGACCCAGTACTTC,CASSAKIRGQETQYF
TRBV5-1,-,TRBJ1-1,-,TGCGCCAGCAGCTTGGTAGGGGTTGATGAAGCTTTCTTT,CASSLVGVDEAFF
TRBV5-4,few,TRBJ2-7,TRBD2,TGTGCCAGCAGCTGGGGACTAGCGGGGGGCGCCCCGGCCGACGAGCAGTACTTC,CASSWGLAGGAPADEQYF
TRBV2,few,TRBJ2-3,TRBD2,TGTGCCAGCAGTCTGGGACTAGCGGGATTTGAGGGTACGCAGTATTTT,CASSLGLAGFEGTQYF
TRBV28,-,TRBJ1-4,TRBD1,TGTGCCAGCAGTTTATCCTCTCGGACAGGGGGGACAAAAAAACTGTTTTTT,CASSLSSRTGGTKKLFF
TRBV5-1,-,TRBJ1-1,TRBD1,TGCGCCAGCAGCTTGACCACAGGGGCTGAAGCTTTCTTT,CASSLTTGAEAFF
TRBV27,-,TRBJ2-1,TRBD2,TGTGCCAGCAGTTTTGGGGGGGTCTACAATGAGCAGTTCTTC,CASSFGGVYNEQFF
TRBV11-2,-,TRBJ2-1,TRBD2,TGTGCCAGCAGCTTAATGCTAGCGGGAGGTGGGGATGAGCAGTTCTTC,CASSLMLAGGGDEQFF
TRBV7-9,-,TRBJ1-4,-,TGTGCCAGCAGCTCCCGGTCGAGAGGGAATGAAAAACTGTTTTTT,CASSSRSRGNEKLFF
TRBV6-5,-,TRBJ2-2,-,TGTGCCAGCCGCCAGGCACGGGAGCTGTTTTTT,CASRQARELFF
TRBV5-1,few,TRBJ1-5,TRBD1,TGCGCCAGCAGCAGGGACAGTTTAAATCAGCCCCAGCATTTT,CASSRDSLNQPQHF
TRBV30,-,TRBJ2-5,TRBD1,TGTGCCTGGAGTACCTTAGGGGGACAGGAAGAGACCCAGTACTTC,CAWSTLGGQEETQYF
TRBV10-3,-,TRBJ2-1,TRBD2,TGTGCCATCAGCGGACTAGCGGGAGGTGTAGATTCCTACAATGAGCAGTTCTTC,CAISGLAGGVDSYNEQFF
TRBV11-2,once,TRBJ2-2,TRBD2,TGTGCCAGCAGCTTGACAGCGGGAGGTTATACCGGGGAGCTGTTTTTT,CASSLTAGGYTGELFF
TRBV10-1,-,TRBJ2-7,-,TGCGCCAGCAGTCCCTCCTATGACAGGAGCTACGAGCAGTACTTC,CASSPSYDRSYEQYF
TRBV11-2,-,TRBJ2-1,-,TGTGCCAGCAGCGGGGAGGACTTCTCCTACAATGAGCAGTTCTTC,CASSGEDFSYNEQFF
TRBV28,few,TRBJ1-1,TRBD1,TGTGCCAGCAGTTCCGCAGGACAGGGTTCCACTGAAGCTTTCTTT,CASSSAGQGSTEAFF
TRBV29-1,once,TRBJ2-5,TRBD2,TGCAGCGTTGTGGGCGGGGGGGCCCAAGAGACCCAGTACTTC,CSVVGGGAQETQYF
TRBV11-2,-,TRBJ2-3,-,TGTGCCAGCAGCTTAGATCCGGGAATCACAGATACGCAGTATTTT,CASSLDPGITDTQYF
TRBV2,few,TRBJ1-1,TRBD1,TGTGCCAGCTTGCGGGACAGGGTGGCTTTCTTT,CASLRDRVAFF
TRBV15,-,TRBJ1-1,-,TGTGCCACCAGCAGAGATGGTGGCAGGGTGGCTTTCTTT,CATSRDGGRVAFF
TRBV5-1,-,TRBJ1-2,TRBD1,TGCGCCAGCAGTACGGGACAGACGATGAGCTACACCTTC,CASSTGQTMSYTF
TRBV20-1,-,TRBJ1-1,-,TGCAGTGCTAGTACGAGGGTTGAAGCTTTCTTT,CSASTRVEAFF
TRBV5-4,-,TRBJ1-2,TRBD1,TGTGCCAGCAGCCTCCAGGGGGTGAATCTCTATGGCTACACCTTC,CASSLQGVNLYGYTF
TRBV18,-,TRBJ2-1,-,TGTGCCAGCTCACCAAGGCGGGACTCCTACAATGAGCAGTTCTTC,CASSPRRDSYNEQFF
TRBV18,-,TRBJ1-1,-,TGTGCCAGCTCACCTAGGACAGTGAACACTGAAGCTTTCTTT,CASSPRTVNTEAFF
TRBV2,-,TRBJ2-7,TRBD2,TGTGCCAGCAGTGGTGAGTTTCCCCCCCAGTCTAGCGGGAGCTACGAGCAGTACTTC,CASSGEFPPQSSGSYEQYF
TRBV2,-,TRBJ2-1,-,TGTGCCAGCAGTCCCGACAGCATAAACCTCTACAATGAGCAGTTCTTC,CASSPDSINLYNEQFF
TRBV5-6,few,TRBJ2-2,TRBD1,TGTGCCAGCAGCTTTTGGACCGGGACAGGCACCGGGGAGCTGTTTTTT,CASSFWTGTGTGELFF
TRBV27,-,TRBJ2-2,-,TGTGCCAGTCGGACTCACGGCAACACCGGGGAGCTGTTTTTT,CASRTHGNTGELFF
TRBV19,few,TRBJ2-1,-,TGTGCCAGTATAAGTAGCGGTTACAATGAGCAGTTCTTC,CASISSGYNEQFF
TRBV19,once,TRBJ1-1,-,TGTGCCAGTAGCCGTATCCGGACAATGAACACTGAAGCTTTCTTT,CASSRIRTMNTEAFF
TRBV2,-,TRBJ2-7,-,TGTGCCAGCACTGTACTAGAATACAACGAGCAGTACTTC,CASTVLEYNEQYF
TRBV6-5,-,TRBJ2-1,-,TGTGCCAGCACACTAGGGGAGGATGAGCAGTTCTTC,CASTLGEDEQFF
TRBV15,-,TRBJ2-2,-,TGTGCCACCAGCAGAGATCGACTATCGAACACCGGGGAGCTGTTTTTT,CATSRDRLSNTGELFF
TRBV7-8,-,TRBJ2-7,TRBD1,TGTGCCAGCAGCCATACGTCGGGACAGGGGTCGTTCGAGCAGTACTTC,CASSHTSGQGSFEQYF
TRBV7-6,-,TRBJ2-7,-,TGTGCCAGCAGCCCCGACAGTTACTCCTACGAGCAGTACTTC,CASSPDSYSYEQYF
TRBV10-3,-,TRBJ1-1,-,TGTGCCATCAGTGCTCCCCCGCAGGGTACGAACACTGAAGCTTTCTTT,CAISAPPQGTNTEAFF
TRBV19,-,TRBJ1-5,TRBD1,TGTGCCAGTAGAGATTGGACAGGCGACAATCAGCCCCAGCATTTT,CASRDWTGDNQPQHF
TRBV6-5,-,TRBJ1-1,-,TGTGCCAGCAGTCGGACAGTGAACACTGAAGCTTTCTTT,CASSRTVNTEAFF
TRBV11-2,-,TRBJ2-1,TRBD2,TGTGCCAGCAGCCAAGGGACTAGCGGGAGGGGTAGGGTCAATGAGCAGTTCTTC,CASSQGTSGRGRVNEQFF
TRBV6-1,-,TRBJ2-3,TRBD2,TGTGCCAGCAGGACAGCGGGAGGGACAGATACGCAGTATTTT,CASRTAGGTDTQYF
TRBV10-3,-,TRBJ2-7,TRBD1,TGTGCCACCAGGGGGCGAGTCTACGAGCAGTACTTC,CATRGRVYEQYF
TRBV6-5,-,TRBJ2-2,-,TGTGCCAGCAGTTCACAACCCGGGGAGCTGTTTTTT,CASSSQPGELFF
TRBV12-5,-,TRBJ2-7,-,TGTGCTAGTGGACCGGGGACACTTAAAGAGCAGTACTTC,CASGPGTLKEQYF